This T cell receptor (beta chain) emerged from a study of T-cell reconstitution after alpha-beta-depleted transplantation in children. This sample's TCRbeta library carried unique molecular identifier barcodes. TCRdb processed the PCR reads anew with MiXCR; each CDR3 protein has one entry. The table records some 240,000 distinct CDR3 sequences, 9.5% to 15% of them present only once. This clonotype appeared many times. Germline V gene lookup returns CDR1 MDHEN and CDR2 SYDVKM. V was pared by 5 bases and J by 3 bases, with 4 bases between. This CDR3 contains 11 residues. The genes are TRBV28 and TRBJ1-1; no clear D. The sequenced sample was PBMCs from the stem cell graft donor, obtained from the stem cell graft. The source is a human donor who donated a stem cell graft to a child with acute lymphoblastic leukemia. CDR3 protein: CASSRYTEAFF. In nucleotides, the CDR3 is TGTGCCAGCAGTCGATACACTGAAGCTTTCTTT.